Reported below is one T cell receptor beta chain. Its antigen is not identified. This sample is part of a study of T cell repertoires in cytomegalovirus infection. Study summary: Both recently identified HLA-C-restricted and well-studied HLA-B-restricted CMV epitopes were used in the study. General study findings and limits: Accumulated public TCR beta family frequency recognized individuals carrying CMV together with the relevant HLA. The ex vivo response was dominated by HLA-C-restricted CMV-specific TCR beta clonotypes.

Germline lookup yields CDR1 MNHEY and CDR2 SMNVEV (reference sequence). The CDR3 is made up of 13 amino acids. Trimming removed 6 bases at V and 4 bases at J, with 12 bases between. TCRdb recomputed calls from the reads with MiXCR, one row per CDR3 protein. The data contain 100,000 to 150,000 distinct CDR3 sequences, 30% to 40% of them singletons. The TCR was taken from a human donor in good health (CMV status not recorded). Some clones in this sample may be carry-over from other donors' samples. V is TRBV27 and J is TRBJ1-2; D possibly corresponds to TRBD1 (6 bases). The starting material was CD8+ T cells from cultured PBMCs, obtained from culture after CMV antigen stimulation. Here the CDR3 DNA reads TGTGCCAGCAGACCTACAGGGCTCTATGGCTACACCTTC. This translates into CASRPTGLYGYTF.